This T cell receptor beta chain was obtained from a study of blood T cell repertoires in COVID-19. Across the whole study: Samples of COVID-19 (acute and convalescent) were obtained from the United States, Italy and Spain.

This clone was counted once. Per germline, CDR1 SGHAT and CDR2 FQDESV (reference sequence). This CDR3 region has 14 residues. V dropped 5 bases and J dropped 5; count of bases not matched to a gene: 6. The repertoire was sequenced with immunoSEQ multiplex PCR; TCRdb's copy has only in-frame clones and lacks some. The data contain tens of thousands of clones, 70% to 90% of them seen just once; the ten biggest clones take up around 28%. This receptor was taken from a human donor in a cohort sampled during active COVID-19. This rearrangement joins TRBV11-1 to TRBJ2-3, with 8 bases identical to TRBD1. Sequenced material: peripheral blood. This chain's CDR3 is CASSLTGAQDTQYF. The CDR3 nucleotides are TGTGCCAGCAGCCTGACAGGGGCGCAAGATACGCAGTATTTT.